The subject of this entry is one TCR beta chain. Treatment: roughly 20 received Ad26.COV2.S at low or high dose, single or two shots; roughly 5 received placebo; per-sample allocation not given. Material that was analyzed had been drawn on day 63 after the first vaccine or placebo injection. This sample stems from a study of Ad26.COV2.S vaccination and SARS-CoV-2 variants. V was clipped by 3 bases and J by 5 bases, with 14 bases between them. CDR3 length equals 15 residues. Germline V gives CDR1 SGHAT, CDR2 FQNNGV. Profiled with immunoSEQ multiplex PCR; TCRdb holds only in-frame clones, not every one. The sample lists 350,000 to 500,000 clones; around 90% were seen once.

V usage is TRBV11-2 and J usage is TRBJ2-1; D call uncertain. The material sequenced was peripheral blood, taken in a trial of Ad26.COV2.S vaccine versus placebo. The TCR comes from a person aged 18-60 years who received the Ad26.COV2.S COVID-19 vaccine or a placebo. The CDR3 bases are TGTGCCAGCAGCTTCGGGCGGACCACGCACAATGAGCAGTTCTTC. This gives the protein CASSFGRTTHNEQFF. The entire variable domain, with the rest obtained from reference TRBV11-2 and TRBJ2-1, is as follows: EAGVAQSPRYKIIEKRQSVAFWCNPISGHATLYWYQQILGQGPKLLIQFQNNGVVDDSQLPKDRFSAERLKGVDSTLKIQPAKLEDSAVYLCASSFGRTTHNEQFFGPGTRLTVL.